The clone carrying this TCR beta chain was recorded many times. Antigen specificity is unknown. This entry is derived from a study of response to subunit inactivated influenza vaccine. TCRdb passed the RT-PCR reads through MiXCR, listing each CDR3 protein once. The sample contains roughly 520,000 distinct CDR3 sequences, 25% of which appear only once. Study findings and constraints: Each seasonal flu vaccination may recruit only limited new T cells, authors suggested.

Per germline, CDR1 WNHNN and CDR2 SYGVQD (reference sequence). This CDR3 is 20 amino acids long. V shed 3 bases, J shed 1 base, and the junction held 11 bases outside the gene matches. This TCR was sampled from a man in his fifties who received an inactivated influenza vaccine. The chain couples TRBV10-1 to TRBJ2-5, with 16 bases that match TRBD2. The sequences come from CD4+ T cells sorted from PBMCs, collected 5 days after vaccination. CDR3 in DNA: TGCGCCAGCAGTGACACTCTCCCCGGGACTAGCGGGGGGGCCCAAGAGACCCAGTACTTC. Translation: CASSDTLPGTSGGAQETQYF.